This T cell receptor beta chain was sequenced for a study of blood T cell repertoires in COVID-19. Across the study: Specimens from acute and convalescent COVID-19 originated in the United States, Italy and Spain.

In the source study's methods: Amplification with reference gene primers provided the estimates of nucleated cell counts. The assay was immunoSEQ multiplex PCR, and TCRdb's table has in-frame clones only and misses some. The V and J calls and clone size come from that table; D and trimming were worked out from the DNA. The sample includes under 350,000 clones, 75% to 95% of them seen just once. Enrolled during active infection, Seattle patients were then followed longitudinally. From germline, CDR1 is SGHDT and CDR2 YYEEEE. J gave up 1 base and V 4 bases, and 2 bases lay outside the gene matches. This CDR3 region has 15 residues.

This clonotype was sampled from a woman aged 25 to 39 with COVID-19, enrolled during active disease. The source material was peripheral blood. The chain employs TRBV5-6 and TRBJ2-2; TRBD1 matches at 9 bases. Written as DNA, the CDR3 is TGTGCCAGCAGCCTGACAGGGGGGAACACCGGGGAGCTGTTTTTT. This translates into CASSLTGGNTGELFF.